The clone carrying this T cell receptor (beta chain) has more than one count but fewer than ten. Its specificity is not known. These data are taken from a study of T cells after yellow fever vaccination. Background on the study: Some fractions had low cell numbers, and these were prepared with SMART-Seq v4 Ultra Low Input. Study-level results: Re-detected after boosting: most primary clones, 96% of CD4 and over 80% of CD8. Repertoires sorted by FACS could include abundant clonotypes that are contaminants from the bulk population. Among all clonotypes, a small share was observed in both CD4 and CD8 compartments.

The CDR3 totals 15 residues. Germline CDR1 and CDR2: LGHDT and YNNKEL (reference sequence). Trimming took off 4 bases at V and 7 bases at J, with 19 bases between the two ends. TCRdb re-analysed the 5' RACE reads in MiXCR, keeping a single row per CDR3 protein. This table has about 370,000 distinct CDR3 sequences, roughly 11% appearing once. Sequenced here: PBMCs, sampled on the day of the first yellow fever vaccination. This TCR was sampled from a man aged 18 to 30 who received the YFV17D yellow fever vaccine. The gene calls are TRBV3-1 and TRBJ1-1; tentatively, D is TRBD1 (6 bases). CDR3 nucleotides: TGTGCCAGCAGCCCGAGCGGAACAGGGAGACTTGAAGCTTTCTTT. Translation: CASSPSGTGRLEAFF. Based on the CDR3 plus reference TRBV3-1 and TRBJ1-1, the full variable domain is DTAVSQTPKYLVTQMGNDKSIKCEQNLGHDTMYWYKQDSKKFLKIMFSYNNKELIINETVPNRFSPKSPDKAHLNLHINSLELGDSAVYFCASSPSGTGRLEAFFGQGTRLTVV.